The rows below give T cell receptor beta chains drawn from one sample of a study of Tregs in tolerant kidney transplant recipients. Sequencing used immunoSEQ multiplex PCR; TCRdb keeps in-frame clones, though not all of them. The data contain tens of thousands of clones, over 75% of them singletons. The sample here was CD4+ T cells from blood (PBMCs), taken 24 months after the transplant. These receptors originate from a human patient who received a combined kidney and bone marrow transplant. Some T cells may be supplied by the graft donor. Both conserved end residues are part of each CDR3. D genes are given only for firm matches.

TRBD2,TRBJ2-5,TRBV19,CASSSRTSGGRETQYF
TRBD2,TRBJ2-7,TRBV27,CATKGAGGGYEQYF
NA,TRBJ1-1,TRBV21-1,CASSKGRTEAFF
NA,TRBJ2-3,TRBV23-1,CASTQQVGGTDTQYF
NA,TRBJ2-7,TRBV5-1,CASSWDTSYEQYF
NA,TRBJ1-3,TRBV19,CASSIRQTSSGNTIYF
TRBD1,TRBJ2-3,TRBV7-8,CASSLDRGPQYF
NA,TRBJ1-1,TRBV9,CASTKNRGASGTEAFF
NA,TRBJ1-3,TRBV12-5,CASGLVTREGPSGNTIYF
TRBD2,TRBJ2-3,TRBV7-7,CASSAGLTDTQYF
TRBD2,TRBJ2-7,TRBV7-2,CASSPGSGGSYEQYF
NA,TRBJ1-2,TRBV23-1,CASSQPGGQIYGYTF
NA,TRBJ2-1,TRBV7-3,CASSREIHNEQFF
NA,TRBJ1-5,TRBV30,CAWSVTGNQPQHF
NA,TRBJ1-3,TRBV2,CASKEGEAGNTIYF